Below, 16 T cell receptor beta chains from the same sample are listed, as sequenced in a study of blood T cell repertoires in COVID-19. Generated by immunoSEQ multiplex PCR, the TCRdb table keeps only in-frame clones and is missing some. The sample has over 85,000 clones, about 85% seen once. The source material was peripheral blood. The receptor set was obtained from a male donor with acute or convalescent COVID-19.

The rearrangement links TRBV5-1 to TRBJ2-1, with TRBD2 matching 9 bases. Germline-derived CDR1 and CDR2 are SGHRS and YFSETQ. V gave up 4 bases and J gave up 5 bases; unmatched junction bases: 10. The CDR3 loop spans 16 amino acids. The CDR3 DNA reads as TGCGCCAGCAGCCCCTCGCGGGGGGGCCTGGACAATGAGCAGTTCTTC. Translated, it gives CASSPSRGGLDNEQFF.

The chain recombines TRBV5-1 with TRBJ1-1, with D perhaps matching TRBD1 (5 bases). The CDR3 runs to 14 residues. Germline V lookup: CDR1 SGHRS, CDR2 YFSETQ. The V gene lost 4 bases and the J gene lost 1 base, with 11 bases spanning the gap. CDR3 residues: CASSPGRANTEAFF. CDR3 in DNA: TGCGCCAGCAGCCCGGGCAGGGCGAACACTGAAGCTTTCTTT.

Comment on this clone: Different DNA sequences within this sample yield the same CDR3. V gene TRBV2 combines with J gene TRBJ1-5; D unclear. The CDR3 is 12 amino acids. V gave up 8 bases and J gave up 4 bases, with 9 bases separating them. Germline V gene data show CDR1 as SNHLY and CDR2 as FYNNEI. CDR3 loop: CASRGWNQPQHF. The CDR3 region has the DNA TGTGCCAGCCGAGGGTGGAATCAGCCCCAGCATTTT.

The CDR3 sequence: CASSVARTNYGYTF. The CDR3 nucleotides are TGTGCCAGCAGTGTGGCGCGGACTAACTATGGCTACACCTTC. The rearrangement uses TRBV2 and TRBJ1-2; D ambiguous. In germline, CDR1 is SNHLY, CDR2 FYNNEI. This CDR3 comprises 14 residues. Trimming shortened V by 4 bases and J by 0 bases, and 9 bases separated the two germline ends.

The V and J genes are TRBV4-1 and TRBJ1-2; D remains unclear. The CDR3 covers 16 residues. Trimming pared 1 base from V and 3 bases from J, leaving 15 bases between. Germline V gene data show CDR1 as MGHRA and CDR2 as YSYEKL. CDR3 residues: CASSQGRAASHYGYTF. The CDR3 coding sequence is TGCGCCAGCAGCCAAGGGAGGGCCGCAAGTCACTATGGCTACACCTTC.

The genes are TRBV11-2 and TRBJ2-3, with D perhaps matching TRBD1 (6 bases). CDR3 size: 15 residues. Per germline, CDR1 SGHAT and CDR2 FQNNGV. Trimming left V 0 bases short and J 2 bases short, with 9 bases between. The CDR3 loop reads CASSLDRGSTDTQYF. DNA of the CDR3: TGTGCCAGCAGCTTAGATAGGGGGTCCACAGATACGCAGTATTTT.

This clone was detected only once. The V and J genes are TRBV7-8 and TRBJ1-3; D gene ambiguous. Germline V gene sequence: CDR1 SGHVS, CDR2 FQNEAQ. Trimming removed 3 bases from V and 0 bases from J, with 9 bases in between. This CDR3 is built from 15 residues. CDR3 nucleotide sequence: TGTGCCAGCAGCTTTCAGGCTGTCTCTGGAAACACCATATATTTT. Its translation is CASSFQAVSGNTIYF.

Only one count was recorded for this clone. The genes are TRBV5-4 and TRBJ2-7, with 7 bases matching TRBD2. Germline values: CDR1 SGHNT, CDR2 YYREEE (reference sequence). The CDR3 covers 15 residues. With V trimmed by 0 bases and J by 3 bases, 6 bases remained unmatched. The CDR3 bases are TGTGCCAGCAGCTTGGGGCCGGGGGGTATCTACGAGCAGTACTTC. It yields the protein CASSLGPGGIYEQYF.

This rearrangement joins TRBV2 to TRBJ1-3, with a weak D call TRBD1 (6 bases). The germline V and J ends were trimmed by 6 bases and 0 bases, with 12 bases remaining between them. The CDR3 runs to 15 residues. Germline V gives CDR1 SNHLY, CDR2 FYNNEI. The DNA for the CDR3 is TGTGCCAGCAGGCCAACAGGGAACTCTGGAAACACCATATATTTT. Its translation: CASRPTGNSGNTIYF.

This sequence joins TRBV2 and TRBJ2-5, with 9 bases aligning to TRBD2. The J segment lost 12 bases and the V segment lost 6 bases, leaving 8 bases of the junction unmatched. The CDR3 is made up of 12 amino acids. Germline V CDR1 and CDR2: SNHLY, FYNNEI. CDR3 nucleotides: TGTGCCAGCAGCTTCGCGCGGGGGGGGGAGTACTTC. Residues: CASSFARGGEYF.

Only one count was recorded for this clone. V and J are TRBV30 and TRBJ1-6, with TRBD1 matching over 7 bases. There are 17 residues in the CDR3. Germline V gene data show CDR1 as GTSNPN and CDR2 as SVGIG (reference sequence). J was trimmed by 2 bases and V by 4 bases; bases with no gene match: 11. CDR3 DNA sequence: TGTGCCTGGAACTCCGACAGGGTTCCCCCCTATAATTCACCCCTCCACTTT. This sequence encodes CAWNSDRVPPYNSPLHF.

The sample holds one count of this clone. The chain joins TRBV2 to TRBJ2-3, with a weak D call TRBD2 (5 bases). The CDR3 covers 14 residues. V was clipped by 7 bases and J by 2 bases, with 13 bases between them. CDR1 is SNHLY, CDR2 FYNNEI, per germline. The CDR3, as DNA: TGTGCCAGCACCTACCGGGGAGCCACAGATACGCAGTATTTT. This encodes CASTYRGATDTQYF.

The V gene is TRBV11-2, the J gene TRBJ2-1, with TRBD2 matching 14 bases. Trimming removed 1 base from V and 6 bases from J; junction bases left unmatched: 8. This CDR3 has 18 residues. Per germline, CDR1 SGHAT and CDR2 FQNNGV. The CDR3 sequence is CASSLGLAGGPSPNEQFF. The CDR3 DNA follows: TGTGCCAGCAGCTTAGGACTAGCGGGGGGGCCGTCGCCCAATGAGCAGTTCTTC.

Here the CDR3 DNA reads TGTGCCAGCAGGCCGGGGGGGGACACTGAAGCTTTCTTT. It yields the protein CASRPGGDTEAFF. The genes are TRBV2 and TRBJ1-1; D is possibly TRBD1 (5 bases). V was cut by 6 bases and J by 3 bases, with 11 bases left in between. CDR3 length: 13 amino acids. Germline loops: CDR1 SNHLY, CDR2 FYNNEI.

The V and J genes are TRBV18 and TRBJ1-6, with 8 bases matching TRBD1. Germline assignment: CDR1 KGHSH and CDR2 LQKENI. The CDR3 sequence is 15 residues long. V lost 5 bases, J lost 5 bases, and 5 bases stayed unmatched. The CDR3 DNA sequence: TGTGCCAGCTCATCGGGACAGGTTAATAATTCACCCCTCCACTTT. It encodes CASSSGQVNNSPLHF.

This chain uses TRBV6-5 with TRBJ1-1; D not resolved. Germline CDR1 is MNHEY and CDR2 is SVGAGI. This CDR3 has 15 residues. V was shortened by 8 bases and J by 6 bases, with 22 bases between the two germline ends. CDR3 loop: CASSPTPNNRAEAFF. CDR3 nucleotides: TGTGCCAGCTCCCCAACCCCTAACAACCGGGCTGAAGCTTTCTTT.